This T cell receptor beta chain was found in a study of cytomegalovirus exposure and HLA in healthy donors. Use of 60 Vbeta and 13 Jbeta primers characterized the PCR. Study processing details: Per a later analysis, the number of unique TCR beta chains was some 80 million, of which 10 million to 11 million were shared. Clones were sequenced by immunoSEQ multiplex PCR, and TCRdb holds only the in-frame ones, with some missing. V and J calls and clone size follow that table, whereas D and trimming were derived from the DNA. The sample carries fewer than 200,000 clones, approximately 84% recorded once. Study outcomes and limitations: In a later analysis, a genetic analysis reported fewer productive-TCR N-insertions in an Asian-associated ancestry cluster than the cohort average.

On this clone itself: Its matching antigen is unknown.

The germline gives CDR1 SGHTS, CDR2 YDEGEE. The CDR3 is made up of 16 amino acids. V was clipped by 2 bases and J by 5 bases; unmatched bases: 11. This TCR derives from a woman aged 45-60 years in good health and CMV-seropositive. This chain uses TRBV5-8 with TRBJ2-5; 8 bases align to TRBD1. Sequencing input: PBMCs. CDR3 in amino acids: CASSFGVQGVGETQYF. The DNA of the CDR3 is TGTGCCAGCAGCTTTGGTGTACAGGGGGTTGGGGAGACCCAGTACTTC.